The clone carrying this TCR beta chain was counted only a few times. V trimming: 1 base; J trimming: 6 bases; junction bases outside the gene matches: 9. This CDR3 region has 18 residues. Germline V gene data show CDR1 as SGHVS and CDR2 as FQNEAQ. Per the original methods: Reference gene primer amplification gave nucleated cell count estimates. Measured with immunoSEQ multiplex PCR; TCRdb has only the in-frame clones, and not every one. From that table come the V and J calls and clone size; the DNA was used to work out D and trimming. The sample has tens of thousands of clones; 80% to 90% are singletons. The sample comes from a study of blood T cell repertoires in COVID-19. Study background: The United States, Italy and Spain were the sources of the acute and convalescent COVID-19 samples. Sources were T cells, B-cell-depleted T cells, or PBMCs; the material itself was cDNA or gDNA.

The rearrangement joins TRBV7-8 to TRBJ2-3; 14 nucleotides line up with TRBD2. The clonotype was recovered from a human donor with acute or convalescent COVID-19. The donor label of this sample is uncertain. Source material: peripheral blood. CDR3 nucleotides: TGTGCCAGCAGCTTAGTAGCCGGACTAGCGGGGGGCCGGGATACGCAGTATTTT. It yields the protein CASSLVAGLAGGRDTQYF.